The next 8 T cell receptor beta chains were all read from a single sample in a study of lymphopenia after photon versus proton radiotherapy. Sequencing used immunoSEQ multiplex PCR; TCRdb keeps in-frame clones, though not all of them. Of under 35,000 clones in the sample, approximately 92% were seen once. The sequenced sample was peripheral blood, obtained from a patient treated with proton-based radiotherapy. These receptors were obtained from a woman in her 70s with pancreatic cancer. Some clones in this sample may be carry-over from other donors' samples.

J is TRBJ2-1 and V is TRBV27; 9 nucleotides agree with TRBD1. With V trimmed by 4 bases and J by 2 bases, 9 bases remained unmatched. This CDR3 spans 17 amino acids. The germline CDR1 and CDR2 sequences are MNHEY and SMNVEV (reference sequence). The CDR3 loop is CASSSPLGTGTYNEQFF. The CDR3 DNA follows: TGTGCCAGCAGTTCCCCGCTCGGGACAGGGACCTACAATGAGCAGTTCTTC.

The CDR3 region has the DNA TGTGCCAGTAGGGATAGCGGATACACCGGGGAGCTGTTTTTT. Its translation is CASRDSGYTGELFF. The chain links TRBV19 to TRBJ2-2; perhaps TRBD2 as D (6 bases). Germline values: CDR1 LNHDA, CDR2 SQIVND (reference sequence). V lost 6 bases and J 3 bases, leaving 11 bases between the germline ends. This CDR3 contains 14 residues.

This clone has only one observation. This rearrangement joins TRBV10-1 to TRBJ2-7, with D tentatively TRBD1 or TRBD2 (6 bases each). The germline gives CDR1 WNHNN, CDR2 SYGVQD (reference sequence). The CDR3 is made up of 13 amino acids. Trimming took off 4 bases at V and 6 bases at J, with 13 bases between the two ends. The CDR3 spells CASSVGRGGEQYF. In nucleotides, the CDR3 is TGCGCCAGCAGTGTAGGCAGGGGAGGCGAGCAGTACTTC.

The chain couples TRBV30 to TRBJ2-7; D may be TRBD2 (5 bases). V was clipped by 3 bases and J by 7 bases, with 16 bases between them. CDR1 and CDR2 (germline): GTSNPN, SVGIG (reference sequence). This CDR3 has 13 residues. CDR3 sequence reads: CAWSVRVSGEQYF. The CDR3 bases are TGTGCCTGGAGCGTACGGGTTTCGGGGGAGCAGTACTTC.

V gene TRBV28 combines with J gene TRBJ2-1; 8 nucleotides line up with TRBD2. Germline V gives CDR1 MDHEN, CDR2 SYDVKM. Trimming took 6 bases from V and 6 from J; bases not matched to a gene: 7. CDR3 size: 14 residues. DNA for the CDR3: TGTGCCAGCAGGACTTCCGGGACTAGCAATGAGCAGTTCTTC. Translated, it gives CASRTSGTSNEQFF. Full variable domain (rest looked up from reference TRBV28 and TRBJ2-1): DVKVTQSSRYLVKRTGEKVFLECVQDMDHENMFWYRQDPGLGLRLIYFSYDVKMKEKGDIPEGYSVSREKKERFSLILESASTNQTSMYLCASRTSGTSNEQFFGPGTRLTVL.

The gene calls are TRBV7-9 and TRBJ1-1, with no clear D. The V and J ends lost 0 bases and 5 bases respectively, with 19 bases between them. The CDR3 is made up of 17 amino acids. Germline V gene sequence: CDR1 SEHNR, CDR2 FQNEAQ (reference sequence). The CDR3 DNA reads TGTGCCAGCAGCTTAGCAGGCGGAGCGGGGAGGGCTACTGAAGCTTTCTTT. Amino acids: CASSLAGGAGRATEAFF. Full variable domain (remainder filled in from reference TRBV7-9 and TRBJ1-1): DTGVSQNPRHKITKRGQNVTFRCDPISEHNRLYWYRQTLGQGPEFLTYFQNEAQLEKSRLLSDRFSAERPKGSFSTLEIQRTEQGDSAMYLCASSLAGGAGRATEAFFGQGTRLTVV.

The chain carries TRBV28 and TRBJ1-2, with 9 positions matching TRBD1. CDR3 length equals 12 residues. From germline, CDR1 is MDHEN and CDR2 SYDVKM. V shed 4 bases and J 14 bases; nucleotides not matched to a gene: 8. DNA for the CDR3: TGTGCCAGCAGTTACCCCTCCGGGACAGGGACCTTC. Amino acids: CASSYPSGTGTF.

A word on this clone: This clone may be a read error of a much larger clone one base away. This specimen includes other DNA sequences encoding the same CDR3. V usage is TRBV10-3 and J usage is TRBJ2-7; D might be TRBD1 (6 bases). The ends were cut back, 4 bases at V and 4 bases at J, with 11 bases in the middle. The CDR3 spans 13 residues. Germline V lookup: CDR1 ENHRY, CDR2 SYGVKD. CDR3 loop: CAISAGQGYEQYF. CDR3 DNA sequence: TGTGCCATCAGTGCGGGACAAGGGTACGAGCAGTACTTC.